A selection of T cell receptor beta chains follows, all from one sample in a study of blood T cell repertoires in COVID-19. Only in-frame clones appear in the TCRdb table, and some are missing; sequencing was by immunoSEQ multiplex PCR. The sample has roughly 250,000 clones, approximately 85% seen once. The sequencing sample was made of PBMCs or T cells enriched from blood (not recorded which). Receptor source: a woman aged 25-40 years who had recovered from COVID-19. Both conserved end residues are part of each CDR3. A D gene is named only where the DNA matches it firmly. Part of the rows lack a size; the others show once, few, many or a class for expanded clones.

.	14	TRBV18	.	TRBJ1-2	TGTGCCAGCTCACCCCCGTCTCAACAATATGGCTACACCTTC	CASSPPSQQYGYTF
TRBD2	14	TRBV2	.	TRBJ2-1	TGTGCCAGCAGAGCTAGCGGGAGGATGAATGAGCAGTTCTTC	CASRASGRMNEQFF
TRBD1	14	TRBV10-1	once	TRBJ1-1	TGCGCCAGGAAATTGACAGGGCCGAACACTGAAGCTTTCTTT	CARKLTGPNTEAFF
.	12	TRBV3-1/TRBV3-2	.	TRBJ1-1	TGTGCCAGCAGCCGACATTACACTGAAGCTTTCTTT	CASSRHYTEAFF
.	16	TRBV28	.	TRBJ2-1	TGTGCCAGCAGTTTGCCTGGGGAGAGCTCCTACAATGAGCAGTTCTTC	CASSLPGESSYNEQFF
TRBD1	12	TRBV6-2/TRBV6-3	once	TRBJ1-2	TGTGCCAGCAGTACAGGGGGCTATGGCTACACCTTC	CASSTGGYGYTF
.	15	TRBV7-3	.	TRBJ2-3	TGTGCCAGCAGCCCGGGGATTGGGAGCACAGATACGCAGTATTTT	CASSPGIGSTDTQYF
TRBD1	13	TRBV14	.	TRBJ2-1	TGTGCCAGCAGCAAGACAGGGGGCAATGAGCAGTTCTTC	CASSKTGGNEQFF
.	15	TRBV3-1/TRBV3-2	.	TRBJ2-2	TGTGCCAGCAGCCAACTATCCTTTGACAGGGGGGAGCTGTTTTTT	CASSQLSFDRGELFF
TRBD2	15	TRBV7-9	.	TRBJ2-1	TGTGCCAGCAGGGGCGGGACTAGCGGGAACAATGAGCAGTTCTTC	CASRGGTSGNNEQFF
TRBD1	13	TRBV5-6	.	TRBJ1-1	TGTGCCAGCAGCTTCCGGACAGGAATAGGAGCTTTCTTT	CASSFRTGIGAFF
TRBD1	15	TRBV28	.	TRBJ1-2	TGTGCCAGCAGTTTATGGACAGGGGTAGACTATGGCTACACCTTC	CASSLWTGVDYGYTF
TRBD1	14	TRBV20-1	.	TRBJ1-5	TGCAGTGCTAGTCTTACAGGGGACAATCAGCCCCAGCATTTT	CSASLTGDNQPQHF
.	13	TRBV11-2	once	TRBJ1-1	TGTGCCAGCAGCTTATATGTCAACACTGAAGCTTTCTTT	CASSLYVNTEAFF
TRBD1	15	TRBV3-1/TRBV3-2	once	TRBJ2-1	TGTGCCAGCAGCACCCGGGACAGGGTTTATGATGAGCAGTTCTTC	CASSTRDRVYDEQFF
.	15	TRBV27	few	TRBJ1-2	TGTGCCAGCAGTTACGACTGGGGGGGGGCCTATGGCTACACCTTC	CASSYDWGGAYGYTF
.	15	TRBV28	once	TRBJ2-7	TGTGCCAGCAGTTTGGGTGGGGCTAGCTCCTACGAGCAGTACTTC	CASSLGGASSYEQYF
TRBD1	14	TRBV5-1	many	TRBJ1-2	TGCGCCAGCAGCCCAACCGGGACAGGGACCGGCTACACCTTC	CASSPTGTGTGYTF
TRBD1	13	TRBV2	once	TRBJ1-1	TGTGCCAGCAGCACACCAGGGACAGCAGAAGCTTTCTTT	CASSTPGTAEAFF
.	12	TRBV28	.	TRBJ1-2	TGTGCCAGCAGTCCGACAGTCTATGGCTACACCTTC	CASSPTVYGYTF
TRBD1	15	TRBV27	.	TRBJ1-6	TGTGCCAGCAGTCCGGGGACAGGGGGTAGCTCACCCCTCCACTTT	CASSPGTGGSSPLHF
.	16	TRBV4-1	.	TRBJ1-1	TGCGCCAGCAGCCAAGACGTGAGGACAGTCTCTACTGAAGCTTTCTTT	CASSQDVRTVSTEAFF
.	17	TRBV5-6	.	TRBJ2-3	TGTGCCAGCAGCTTGGAATTCGGGGTAACGAGCACAGATACGCAGTATTTT	CASSLEFGVTSTDTQYF
.	16	TRBV14	.	TRBJ2-3	TGTGCCAGCAGCCAAGCCGGGTTTCTTCGCACAGATACGCAGTATTTT	CASSQAGFLRTDTQYF
TRBD1	14	TRBV30	few	TRBJ1-5	TGTGCCTGGGCCCTGACAGGGCTCAATCAGCCCCAGCATTTT	CAWALTGLNQPQHF
.	13	TRBV30	.	TRBJ2-2	TGTGCCTGCCGGCCCACTACAAACGGGGAGCTGTTTTTT	CACRPTTNGELFF
TRBD1	13	TRBV12-3/TRBV12-4	.	TRBJ1-2	TGTGCCAGCATGACAGGGGGCGCGCAGGGCTACACCTTC	CASMTGGAQGYTF
.	13	TRBV29-1	.	TRBJ2-3	TGCAGCGTTGTGGGGGCCGATGGAGACGTGAGGTATTTT	CSVVGADGDVRYF
.	14	TRBV6-5	few	TRBJ1-2	TGTGCCAGCAGAGATGACGGGGGGAACTATGGCTACACCTTC	CASRDDGGNYGYTF
TRBD1	15	TRBV10-1	.	TRBJ1-1	TGCGCCAGCAGTGATAATGGTAGGGGGCGGACTGAAGCTTTCTTT	CASSDNGRGRTEAFF
TRBD1	14	TRBV9	.	TRBJ2-5	TGTGCCAGCAGCGGATTCAAGACAGGGGAGACCCAGTACTTC	CASSGFKTGETQYF
TRBD1	14	TRBV28	.	TRBJ2-4	TGTGCCAGCGGGTCCGGGACAGCCAGAAAGGTTCAGTACTTC	CASGSGTARKVQYF
.	14	TRBV7-9	.	TRBJ1-1	TGTGCCAGCAGCTTTGGGGGGGCGAGCACTGAAGCTTTCTTT	CASSFGGASTEAFF
.	14	TRBV11-2	.	TRBJ2-3	TGTGCCAGCAGCCGAACGTTAGGCACAGATACGCAGTATTTT	CASSRTLGTDTQYF
.	14	TRBV28	.	TRBJ1-3	TGTGCCAGCAGTGCAGGAAACTCTGGAAACACCATATATTTT	CASSAGNSGNTIYF
.	11	TRBV28	.	TRBJ1-5	TGTGCCAGCAGTTCCAGGGAGCCCCAGCATTTT	CASSSREPQHF
TRBD2	16	TRBV27	.	TRBJ2-1	TGTGCCAGCAGTACTCCCGGACTAGCGGCCTACAATGAGCAGTTCTTC	CASSTPGLAAYNEQFF
TRBD2	14	TRBV10-2	.	TRBJ2-1	TGCGCCAGCAGTGAGTCTCTAGCGGGGTTTCGTCAGTTCTTC	CASSESLAGFRQFF
TRBD2	15	TRBV6-5	many	TRBJ2-5	TGTGCCAGCAGTTACAATAGCGGGAGCCCAGAGACCCAGTACTTC	CASSYNSGSPETQYF
TRBD2	15	TRBV9	.	TRBJ2-5	TGTGCCAGCAGCCCAGGGGGGGCTAGCGGGGAAACCCAGTACTTC	CASSPGGASGETQYF
.	15	TRBV28	.	TRBJ1-1	TGTGCCAGCAGTTCCGAGGCCGTCGGGGACACTGAAGCTTTCTTT	CASSSEAVGDTEAFF
TRBD1	13	TRBV5-1	.	TRBJ1-2	TGCGCCAGCAGCCTGACAGGGGTTCCTGGCTACACCTTC	CASSLTGVPGYTF
.	16	TRBV3-1/TRBV3-2	few	TRBJ2-1	TGTGCCAGCAGCCAAGAGTGGGCATACTCCTACAATGAGCAGTTCTTC	CASSQEWAYSYNEQFF
TRBD1	15	TRBV5-5	few	TRBJ1-2	TGTGCCAGCAGCCCCGGGACAGGGGTAGGCTATGGCTACACCTTC	CASSPGTGVGYGYTF
TRBD1	15	TRBV27	.	TRBJ2-2	TGTGCCAGCAGCCTCGACAGGGTCTCCACCGGGGAGCTGTTTTTT	CASSLDRVSTGELFF
.	16	TRBV28	few	TRBJ1-6	TGTGCCAGCAGTTTGGGAGCCGGGAGTATGGCTTCACCCCTCCACTTT	CASSLGAGSMASPLHF